This TCR beta chain appears in the sequencing data of a study of blood T cell repertoires in COVID-19. In the study overall: Samples came from the United States, Italy and Spain, spanning acute and convalescent COVID-19. T cells, B-cell-depleted T cells, or PBMCs provided the cDNA or gDNA that served as material.

Authors' methods: Nucleated cell number was recorded as an estimate derived from reference gene primer amplification. Repertoires were generated with immunoSEQ multiplex PCR, while TCRdb's copy carries only in-frame clones and drops some. That table furnishes V, J and clone size, whereas the DNA furnished D and trimming. The table lists about 85,000 clones, roughly 80% of them singletons. The CDR3 has 14 residues. Germline CDR1 and CDR2: SEHNR and FQNEAQ (reference sequence). Deletions cut 1 base from V and 7 bases from J, with 13 bases between. The origin of this receptor is a human donor in a cohort sampled during active COVID-19. What was sequenced was peripheral blood. V and J are TRBV7-9 and TRBJ1-1, with a possible D match to TRBD1 (6 bases). The CDR3 is CASSLEQGYGEAFF. Written as DNA, the CDR3 is TGTGCCAGCAGCTTAGAACAGGGTTATGGTGAAGCTTTCTTT.